Here is one T cell receptor beta chain with its context. Its binding antigen is unknown. Nothing much larger sits one base from this clone, and base qualities are not available. This sample stems from a study of early T cells in non-severe SARS-CoV-2 infection (dated by TCRdb to about 2021). Regarding the research as a whole: Because TCR sequencing was done on bulk RNA from unsorted whole blood, the alpha and beta chains could not be paired. What the work shows at the level of the full study, not this receptor alone: VDJdb matching was skewed toward anti-spike CD8 responses and likely underestimated virus-specific expansions by missing private and CD4 specificities.

Library preparation used 5' RACE. Sequencing instrument: NextSeq 500. In the TCR library protocol, unique molecular identifiers were attached to individual cDNA molecules to correct for PCR bias and sequencing error. Sequencing covered both TCR alpha and beta chains, and within each sample the abundances of alpha and beta sequences were tightly co-correlated. The paper's data handling went like this. Decombinator V4 was used to perform V gene, J gene and CDR3 annotation of TCR sequences. Expanded TCRs were defined as changing significantly between any two time points under a Poisson model with p below 0.0001. TCR abundances were normalised to the total number of TCRs sequenced per sample and were expressed as counts per million. TRAV1-2 paired with TRAJ12, TRAJ20 or TRAJ33 defined MAIT TCRs, while TRAV10 paired with TRAJ18 defined iNKT TCRs. VDJdb, accessed on 1 November 2021, was searched for TCRs annotated for CMV, EBV and SARS-CoV-2, and TCRs annotated for more than one antigen were excluded. Through fastp at Q25 and MiXCR, TCRdb rebuilt clones from the public reads, retaining in-frame beta chains. Here each entry gathers all rows of one CDR3 protein and keeps the most common genes and DNA. TCRdb, rather than the study authors, made the V and J calls. The sample table holds around 79,000 distinct CDR3 sequences, of which about 11% were seen once. The ten largest make up more than 10% of the sample.

The CDR3 covers 15 residues, taking in both the cysteine and the phenylalanine. The sequence is cut down to CDR3 DNA, 45 bases in frame from base 1. Here V drops 8 bases and J drops 2 bases, and the junction holds 9 bases not matched to any gene. The germline V gene encodes CDR1 MNHEY and CDR2 SVGAGI. Set within a cohort of healthcare workers in London, UK, this nested case-control study involved weekly PCR testing of nasopharyngeal swabs along with blood sampling. Between 23 and 31 March 2020, the week of the UK lockdown, healthcare workers were enrolled and then followed up weekly for as long as 16 weeks.

The sample was whole blood, taken at baseline. This TCR derives from an adult who was a healthcare worker with PCR-confirmed SARS-CoV-2 infection or an uninfected control (not recorded which). The chain is encoded by TRBV6-5 joined to TRBJ2-1; 7 bases in the middle match TRBD1. This receptor carries the CDR3 CASSSPGQTYNEQFF. The DNA is TGTGCCAGCTCCTCACCGGGACAGACCTACAATGAGCAGTTCTTC.